A selection of T cell receptor beta chains follows, all from one sample in a study of blood T cell repertoires in COVID-19. The table came from immunoSEQ multiplex PCR; TCRdb's copy has only in-frame clones and leaves some out. The sample includes about 250,000 clones, 75% to 85% seen only once; the top ten take more than 4.5%. The sample was peripheral blood. These receptors were taken from a man aged 45-60 years with active or convalescent COVID-19. CDR3s include the opening cysteine and the closing phenylalanine or tryptophan. The order of the fields is clone size, D gene, J gene, V gene, CDR3 protein. A D gene is named only where the DNA matches it firmly. A clone size is listed for some rows: how often the clone was seen (once, few, many), or a class if it is expanded.

>-|TRBD1|TRBJ1-6|TRBV5-6
CASSSNRGLWSPLHF
>-|-|TRBJ1-1|TRBV27
CASNPLASGRLEPAFF
>-|-|TRBJ2-3|TRBV10-1
CASSRDSTDTQYF
>-|-|TRBJ2-1|TRBV5-1
CASSLGFVGVVHEQFF
>-|TRBD1|TRBJ1-1|TRBV15
CATSSHRGLGTEAFF
>few|TRBD2|TRBJ2-1|TRBV29-1
CSASKLAGGWGAYNEQFF
>-|-|TRBJ1-1|TRBV12-3/TRBV12-4
CASSLLRDTEAFF
>-|-|TRBJ1-2|TRBV6-2/TRBV6-3
CASSYGDRIYGYTF
>-|-|TRBJ2-5|TRBV7-8
CASRVQGGQETQYF
>once|-|TRBJ2-1|TRBV15
CATSSRGQEAEQFF
>-|-|TRBJ2-2|TRBV18
CASSQYRDTGELFF
>-|TRBD2|TRBJ2-1|TRBV7-8
CASSLDGTRRRDNEQFF
>-|-|TRBJ2-7|TRBV7-2
CASSLASGDFYEQYF
>once|-|TRBJ1-6|TRBV7-3
CASSLGLEGSPLHF
>-|TRBD1|TRBJ1-5|TRBV19
CASSPWPGTGGTQPQHF
>-|TRBD1|TRBJ2-7|TRBV19
CASRPGQGAHEQYF
>-|TRBD1|TRBJ1-3|TRBV27
CASSFRGQGGNTIYF
>-|-|TRBJ2-5|TRBV6-1
CASSGLRLWVRETQYF
>-|TRBD1|TRBJ2-1|TRBV10-3
CAIKGADEQFF
>-|TRBD1|TRBJ2-7|TRBV7-8
CASSSPSGQGAEQYF
>-|-|TRBJ2-3|TRBV5-6
CASSYSGTDTQYF
>-|-|TRBJ1-1|TRBV19
CASSAGHGAFF
>-|-|TRBJ2-3|TRBV2
CASSPLGAPTDTQYF
>-|TRBD1|TRBJ1-1|TRBV19
CASSFDPGGTEAFF
>-|-|TRBJ2-7|TRBV20-1
CSASPLGSIDEQYF
>-|TRBD1|TRBJ2-1|TRBV12-5
CASVKGGDGEQFF
>-|TRBD1|TRBJ1-2|TRBV6-2/TRBV6-3
CASSYSTGQYGYTF
>-|-|TRBJ2-1|TRBV30
CAWSAYNEQFF
>-|TRBD2|TRBJ2-7|TRBV5-1
CASSLTSGSIYEQYF
>-|TRBD1|TRBJ2-2|TRBV4-2
CASSDLRQGNTGELFF